This passage covers 25 T cell receptor beta chains from one sample sequenced in a study of T cell repertoires in cytomegalovirus infection. Each CDR3 protein is one row after TCRdb ran MiXCR on the reads. This table has about 310,000 distinct CDR3 sequences, roughly 25% appearing once. Antigens for these TCRs are unknown. The sequenced sample was cultured PBMCs, obtained from culture after CMV antigen stimulation. These receptors all stem from a human donor in good health (CMV status not recorded). Some clones in this sample may be carry-over from other donors' samples.

Here the CDR3 DNA reads TGTGCCAGCAGGATACTTAGCGGTTCCTACAATGAGCAGTTCTTC. It is translated as CASRILSGSYNEQFF. The V gene is TRBV6-2 or TRBV6-3, the J gene TRBJ2-1; TRBD2 is a possible D gene (6 bases). The V and J ends lost 6 bases and 1 base respectively, with 13 bases between them. The CDR3 has 15 residues. CDR1 is MNHEY and CDR2 is SVGEGT in the germline V gene.

The chain employs TRBV7-7 and TRBJ2-3; D possibly corresponds to TRBD2 (6 bases). This CDR3 contains 15 residues. The V gene lost 1 base and the J gene lost 4 bases, with 12 bases spanning the gap. The germline V gene encodes CDR1 SSHAT and CDR2 FNYEAQ (reference sequence). In DNA form, the CDR3 reads TGTGCCAGCAGCTTAGATGGGGGGAGCGCAGATACGCAGTATTTT. Protein product: CASSLDGGSADTQYF.

This chain uses TRBV12-5 with TRBJ2-1; 8 nucleotides align to TRBD1. The junction had 11 bases not matched to a gene; V was cut back by 1 base and J by 9 bases. Germline values: CDR1 LGHNT, CDR2 FRNRAP. The length of the CDR3 is 16 residues. CDR3 bases: TGTGCTAGTGGTTTGGACCCCCGGACAGGGCTTGGTGAGCAGTTCTTC. Its protein product is CASGLDPRTGLGEQFF.

This clonotype was seen a few times. The rearrangement joins TRBV10-3 to TRBJ2-1, with 9 bases fitting TRBD2. V lost 4 bases and J lost 6; bases outside the gene matches: 7. Germline loops: CDR1 ENHRY, CDR2 SYGVKD. The CDR3 contains 15 residues. CDR3 protein: CAISGLAGASNEQFF. The CDR3 nucleotides are TGTGCCATCAGTGGGTTAGCGGGAGCTTCCAATGAGCAGTTCTTC.

The sample holds a few counts of this clonotype. The rearrangement uses TRBV20-1 and TRBJ2-1; the D gene is possibly TRBD2 (5 bases). The germline V and J ends were trimmed by 1 base and 0 bases, with 13 bases remaining between them. The CDR3 has 16 amino acids. The germline V gene encodes CDR1 DFQATT and CDR2 SNEGSKA (reference sequence). CDR3 sequence: CSARGASGSSYNEQFF. The CDR3 region has the DNA TGCAGTGCTAGAGGGGCCAGCGGAAGCTCCTACAATGAGCAGTTCTTC.

This clonotype was detected a few times. CDR3: CASSQVRAGVSTDTQYF. The DNA for the CDR3 is TGCGCCAGCAGCCAAGTGAGGGCGGGAGTTAGCACAGATACGCAGTATTTT. This sequence joins TRBV4-1 and TRBJ2-3; 7 bases align to TRBD2. The CDR3 loop spans 17 amino acids. Per germline, CDR1 MGHRA and CDR2 YSYEKL. V trimming: 1 base; J trimming: 0 bases; junction bases outside the gene matches: 7.

This clonotype occurred a few times. The chain employs TRBV11-2 and TRBJ1-1; D not certain. V shed 1 base and J shed 2 bases, with 11 bases lying between them. The CDR3 covers 15 residues. The germline gives CDR1 SGHAT, CDR2 FQNNGV. For the CDR3, the DNA is TGTGCCAGCAGCTTAGGTAGTGCGGGAAACACTGAAGCTTTCTTT. Protein sequence: CASSLGSAGNTEAFF.

The CDR3 DNA follows: TGCAGCGTTGAAAGGGCAGGAGGAAACACCATATATTTT. Translation gives CSVERAGGNTIYF. J is TRBJ1-3 and V is TRBV29-1; D not resolved. The ends were cut back, 2 bases at V and 4 bases at J, with 9 bases in the middle. The CDR3 sequence is 13 residues long. Germline V CDR1 and CDR2: SQVTM, ANQGSEA.

This clonotype was recorded many times. The chain couples TRBV2 to TRBJ1-5, with 8 bases identical to TRBD1. V lost 6 bases to trimming and J lost 6 bases; unmatched junction nucleotides: 10. CDR3 size: 15 residues. CDR1 is SNHLY and CDR2 is FYNNEI in the germline V gene. CDR3 amino acids: CASSAGQGFSQPQHF. CDR3 nucleotides: TGTGCCAGCAGCGCCGGACAGGGTTTCTCTCAGCCCCAGCATTTT.

This chain links TRBV5-1 with TRBJ1-1; TRBD1 might be the D (6 bases). The V gene's germline CDR1 is SGHRS and CDR2 YFSETQ. Trimming removed 4 bases from V and 6 bases from J, with 16 bases in between. This CDR3 contains 14 residues. CDR3 amino acids: CASSGGTPGAEAFF. The CDR3 DNA reads as TGCGCCAGCAGCGGCGGGACACCAGGGGCTGAAGCTTTCTTT.

The chain is built from TRBV6-6 and TRBJ2-1; 9 bases fit TRBD2. The CDR3 consists of 17 residues. Germline V gene sequence: CDR1 MNHNY, CDR2 SVGAGI (reference sequence). V was clipped by 2 bases and J by 6 bases; unmatched bases: 11. Here the CDR3 DNA reads TGTGCCAGCAGTTACCTCGCGACTAGCGGCTCACCCAATGAGCAGTTCTTC. Protein sequence: CASSYLATSGSPNEQFF.

A few counts support this clonotype. The chain links TRBV2 to TRBJ2-1; D unresolved. The CDR3 is 12 amino acids. CDR1 and CDR2 from the germline V gene are SNHLY and FYNNEI. V gave up 4 bases and J gave up 8 bases, with 9 bases separating them. The CDR3 spells CASSGRKDEQFF. The CDR3 nucleotides are TGTGCCAGCAGTGGACGGAAGGATGAGCAGTTCTTC. The full variable domain, rest sourced from reference TRBV2 and TRBJ2-1, is EPEVTQTPSHQVTQMGQEVILRCVPISNHLYFYWYRQILGQKVEFLVSFYNNEISEKSEIFDDQFSVERPDGSNFTLKIRSTKLEDSAMYFCASSGRKDEQFFGPGTRLTVL.

On this clonotype: A much larger clone lies one base from this, so it may be a read error. This rearrangement joins TRBV7-9 to TRBJ2-5; D is unclear. Germline loops: CDR1 SEHNR, CDR2 FQNEAQ (reference sequence). The CDR3 is 14 amino acids. Trimming cost V 1 base and J 3 bases, with 9 bases left between them. The CDR3 reads CASSLVPREETQYF. CDR3 DNA sequence: TGTGCCAGCAGCTTAGTCCCACGGGAAGAGACCCAGTACTTC.

V gene TRBV19 combines with J gene TRBJ2-5, with unresolved D. From germline, CDR1 is LNHDA and CDR2 SQIVND (reference sequence). V lost 1 base and J 2 bases, leaving 5 bases between the germline ends. CDR3 length: 13 residues. The DNA of the CDR3 is TGTGCCAGTAGTATAGGGCTACAAGAGACCCAGTACTTC. It specifies CASSIGLQETQYF.

This clonotype came up many times. The CDR3: CASSGRSNQPQHF. CDR3 bases: TGTGCCAGCAGCGGACGGAGCAATCAGCCCCAGCATTTT. V gene TRBV7-2 combines with J gene TRBJ1-5; D gene unclear. Germline V gene data show CDR1 as SGHTA and CDR2 as FQGNSA. Trimming took off 5 bases at V and 1 base at J, with 6 bases between the two ends. This CDR3 spans 13 amino acids.

This clonotype was picked up a small number of times. CDR3 loop: CATSDRTSEQETQYF. CDR3 DNA: TGTGCCACCAGTGACAGGACTAGCGAACAAGAGACCCAGTACTTC. The genes are TRBV24-1 and TRBJ2-5; TRBD2 aligns across 9 bases. V trimming: 4 bases; J trimming: 2 bases; junction bases outside the gene matches: 4. The CDR3 length is 15 residues. CDR1 and CDR2 from the germline V gene are KGHDR and SFDVKD.

CDR3 in amino acids: CASTGTSNPQYTDTQYF. The CDR3 DNA reads TGTGCCAGCACCGGGACTAGCAACCCTCAGTACACAGATACGCAGTATTTT. The J gene is TRBJ2-3, the V gene TRBV7-6; 9 bases align to TRBD2. V lost 7 bases and J lost 2; bases outside the gene matches: 13. Germline assignment: CDR1 SGHVS and CDR2 FNYEAQ. The CDR3 contains 17 residues.

This chain joins TRBV2 and TRBJ1-1; D is uncertain. Trimming removed 4 bases at V and 1 base at J, with 10 bases between. CDR1 SNHLY and CDR2 FYNNEI come from the germline V gene. CDR3 length: 14 residues. This CDR3 is CASSADGRNTEAFF. CDR3 nucleotides: TGTGCCAGCAGTGCGGACGGGCGGAACACTGAAGCTTTCTTT.

The chain recombines TRBV29-1 with TRBJ2-3, with 7 bases fitting TRBD2. V lost 3 bases and J lost 2; bases outside the gene matches: 8. From germline, CDR1 is SQVTM and CDR2 ANQGSEA. This CDR3 region has 15 residues. CDR3 sequence (DNA): TGCAGCGTTGATGGCGCTAGCGGAAACACAGATACGCAGTATTTT. It encodes CSVDGASGNTDTQYF.

V gene TRBV20-1 combines with J gene TRBJ2-1, with D uncertain. In germline, CDR1 is DFQATT, CDR2 SNEGSKA (reference sequence). The CDR3 totals 12 residues. V was shortened by 7 bases and J by 5 bases, with 12 bases between the two germline ends. CDR3 residues: CSVRPPNNEQFF. In nucleotides, the CDR3 is TGCAGTGTTAGGCCTCCGAACAATGAGCAGTTCTTC.

The CDR3 sequence is CASSRSGGGQPQHF. The DNA for the CDR3 is TGTGCCAGCAGTCGCTCAGGGGGCGGCCAGCCCCAGCATTTT. The V call is TRBV6-2 or TRBV6-3, the J call TRBJ1-5, with 8 bases that match TRBD1. The V gene end was trimmed by 5 bases and the J gene end by 7 bases; junction bases not matched to a gene: 7. The V gene's germline CDR1 is MNHEY and CDR2 SVGEGT. CDR3 length equals 14 residues.

Ten or more counts support this clonotype. J is TRBJ2-1 and V is TRBV4-2; possibly TRBD1 or TRBD2 for D (5 bases each). Trimming shortened V by 0 bases and J by 5 bases, and 14 bases separated the two germline ends. The CDR3 covers 16 residues. Per the germline V gene, CDR1 is LGHNA and CDR2 is YNFKEQ. CDR3 sequence (DNA): TGTGCCAGCAGCCAAGAAAGGGGAGTCGGGGACAATGAGCAGTTCTTC. Its translation: CASSQERGVGDNEQFF.

This clonotype showed up just a few times. The chain uses TRBV7-9 and TRBJ2-3; no definite D call. This CDR3 has 17 amino acids. V lost 6 bases to trimming and J lost 2 bases, with 21 bases between them. Germline V gene data show CDR1 as SEHNR and CDR2 as FQNEAQ (reference sequence). The CDR3 loop reads CASRSARGAPPTDTQYF. The CDR3 nucleotides are TGTGCCAGCAGATCGGCCAGAGGAGCCCCCCCCACAGATACGCAGTATTTT.

This clonotype was found many times. The V gene is TRBV7-8, the J gene TRBJ2-1; 8 positions match TRBD2. After removal of 5 bases from V and 7 bases from J, the junction contained 13 bases not matched to a gene. This CDR3 is built from 16 residues. Germline V gene data show CDR1 as SGHVS and CDR2 as FQNEAQ. The CDR3 protein is CASSAKPGLGLNEQFF. In nucleotides, the CDR3 is TGTGCCAGCAGCGCTAAGCCGGGACTAGGGTTGAATGAGCAGTTCTTC.

The chain couples TRBV6-2 or TRBV6-3 to TRBJ1-5; possibly TRBD1 for D (5 bases). Germline V gene sequence: CDR1 MNHEY, CDR2 SVGEGT. Deletions cut 10 bases from V and 4 bases from J, with 8 bases between. This CDR3 has 11 residues. The CDR3 coding sequence is TGTGCCACCGGGGGTAATCAGCCCCAGCATTTT. Protein: CATGGNQPQHF.